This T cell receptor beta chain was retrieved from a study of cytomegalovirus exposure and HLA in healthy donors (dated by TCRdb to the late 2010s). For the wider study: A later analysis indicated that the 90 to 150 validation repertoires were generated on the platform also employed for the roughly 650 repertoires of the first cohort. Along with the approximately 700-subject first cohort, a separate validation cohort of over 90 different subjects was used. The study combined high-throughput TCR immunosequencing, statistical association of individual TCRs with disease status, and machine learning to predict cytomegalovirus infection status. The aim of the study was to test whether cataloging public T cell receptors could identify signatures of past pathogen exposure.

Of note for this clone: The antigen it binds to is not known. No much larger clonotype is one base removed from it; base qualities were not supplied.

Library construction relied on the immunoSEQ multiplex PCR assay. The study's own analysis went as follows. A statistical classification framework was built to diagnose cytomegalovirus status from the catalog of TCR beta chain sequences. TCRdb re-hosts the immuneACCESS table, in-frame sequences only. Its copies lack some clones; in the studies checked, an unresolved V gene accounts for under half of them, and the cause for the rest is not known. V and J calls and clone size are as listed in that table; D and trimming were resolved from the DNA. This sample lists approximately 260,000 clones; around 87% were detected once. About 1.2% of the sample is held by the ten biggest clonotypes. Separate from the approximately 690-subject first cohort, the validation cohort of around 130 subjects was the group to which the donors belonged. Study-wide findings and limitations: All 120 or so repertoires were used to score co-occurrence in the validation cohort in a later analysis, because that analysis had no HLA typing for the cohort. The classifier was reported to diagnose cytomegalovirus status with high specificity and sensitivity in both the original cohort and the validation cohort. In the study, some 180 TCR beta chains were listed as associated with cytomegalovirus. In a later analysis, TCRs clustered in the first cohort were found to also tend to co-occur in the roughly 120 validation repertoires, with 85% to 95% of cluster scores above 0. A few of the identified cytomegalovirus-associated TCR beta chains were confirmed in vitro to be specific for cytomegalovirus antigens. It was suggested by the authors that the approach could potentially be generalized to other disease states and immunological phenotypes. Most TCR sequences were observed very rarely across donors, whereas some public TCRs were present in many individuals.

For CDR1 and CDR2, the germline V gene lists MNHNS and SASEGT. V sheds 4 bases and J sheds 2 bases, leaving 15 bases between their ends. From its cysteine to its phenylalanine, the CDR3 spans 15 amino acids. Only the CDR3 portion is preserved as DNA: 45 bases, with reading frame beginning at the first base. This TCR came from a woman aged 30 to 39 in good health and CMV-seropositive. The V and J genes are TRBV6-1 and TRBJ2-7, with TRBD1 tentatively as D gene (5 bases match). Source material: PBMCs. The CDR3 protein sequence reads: CASSGQRTKTYEQYF. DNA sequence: TGTGCCAGCAGTGGACAGAGGACGAAAACCTACGAGCAGTACTTC.